The clone carrying this T cell receptor (beta chain) showed up many times. What it recognizes is unknown. The data stem from a study of T cells in Graves' hyperthyroidism and ophthalmopathy. As for the study in general: Any treatment followed the collection of peripheral blood at initial diagnosis. Study-level findings and limits: The blood repertoire included most of the expanded thyroid clonotypes above 0.001.

The diagnostic basis comprised clinical symptoms, serum thyroxine and TRAb, thyroid ultrasound and orbital computed tomography. From around 11 ml of fresh peripheral blood, PBMCs were isolated. V was clipped by 5 bases and J by 6 bases, with 17 bases between them. The V gene's germline CDR1 is SGHNT and CDR2 YENEEA. This CDR3 has 15 residues. RNA transcripts yielded amplified TCR beta CDR3 regions. The primer set for the first-round RT-PCR of the TCR CDR3 was HTBI. TCRdb fed the multiplex PCR reads into MiXCR, producing one record per CDR3 protein. The sample yields approximately 260,000 distinct CDR3 sequences, about 15% seen once.

Sequenced: blood. V and J are TRBV11-3 and TRBJ2-1; TRBD2 is a possible D gene (5 bases). The receptor was derived from a woman aged 45-65 years with Graves' hyperthyroidism that later progressed to Graves' ophthalmopathy. The CDR3 sequence: CASSPRRELGNEQFF. DNA for the CDR3: TGTGCCAGCAGCCCACGAAGGGAGCTTGGCAATGAGCAGTTCTTC. The variable domain in full, with the rest retrieved from reference TRBV11-3 and TRBJ2-1, is EAGVVQSPRYKIIEKKQPVAFWCNPISGHNTLYWYLQNLGQGPELLIRYENEEAVDDSQLPKDRFSAERLKGVDSTLKIQPAELGDSAVYLCASSPRRELGNEQFFGPGTRLTVL.